This T cell receptor (beta chain) was recovered during a study of early T cells in non-severe SARS-CoV-2 infection. Study summary: Sequencing targeted bulk RNA from unsorted whole blood, leaving chains unpaired.

Individual cDNA molecules were tagged with unique molecular identifiers, the study reported. TCRdb re-analysed the 5' RACE reads in MiXCR, keeping a single row per CDR3 protein. The table has about 33,000 distinct CDR3 sequences, over 4.5% seen once. The study's findings and limits: Missing private and CD4 specificities, VDJdb matching favored anti-spike CD8 responses.

The ends were cut back, 0 bases at V and 2 bases at J, with 11 bases in the middle. The V gene's germline CDR1 is DFQATT and CDR2 SNEGSKA (reference sequence). This CDR3 is 15 amino acids long. In regard to this clonotype: Antigen: not known.

Sequencing input: whole blood. The rearrangement links TRBV20-1 to TRBJ2-1; D gene ambiguous. This clonotype originated in an adult who was a healthcare worker with PCR-confirmed SARS-CoV-2 infection or an uninfected control (not recorded which). The CDR3 reads CSARDRVTPYNEQFF. The CDR3 coding sequence is TGCAGTGCTAGAGATCGAGTTACCCCCTACAATGAGCAGTTCTTC.